This entry lists 27 T cell receptor beta chains sequenced from one sample in a study of T-cell memory formation after mild COVID-19 (dated by TCRdb to the early 2020s). The library relied on 5' RACE. The run used an Illumina NovaSeq 6000. The public reads were run again by TCRdb, first through fastp at Q25 and then through MiXCR, and only productive beta chains were kept. Merged by CDR3 protein, the rows form single entries marked with the most common genes and DNA. The sample records approximately 440,000 distinct CDR3 sequences, 20% of which are singletons. Clones ranked in the top ten supply approximately 8.4% of the sample. Material: PBMCs or a T cell subset sorted from them (not recorded which). These receptors all come from an adult woman who had mild COVID-19 (a few samples of this study predate the infection). The sample titles of this study are shuffled in the database, so cell type and time point are left out; the donor was told from shared clones.

The CDR3 here is CASRPTQGDGYTF. For the CDR3, the DNA is TGCGCCAGCAGGCCGACGCAGGGGGATGGCTACACCTTC. This chain joins TRBV5-1 and TRBJ1-2; 7 bases agree with TRBD1. This CDR3 is built from 13 residues. CDR1 and CDR2 (germline): SGHRS, YFSETQ. V shed 5 bases, J shed 6 bases, and the junction held 7 bases outside the gene matches.

This clonotype was picked up many times. The chain combines TRBV29-1 with TRBJ1-1; no firm D call. CDR3 length: 11 residues. The V gene's germline CDR1 is SQVTM and CDR2 ANQGSEA. Deletions cut 4 bases from V and 7 bases from J, with 10 bases between. In DNA form, the CDR3 reads TGCAGCGTTGTAAGGTCGAGTGAAGCTTTCTTT. Its protein is CSVVRSSEAFF.

This clonotype was recorded a few times. The V and J genes are TRBV7-3 and TRBJ2-7; unclear D gene. V lost 0 bases to trimming and J lost 5 bases, with 8 bases between them. The CDR3 runs 13 residues. Germline lookup yields CDR1 SGHTA and CDR2 FQGTGA. The CDR3 DNA sequence: TGTGCCAGCAGCTTAACGGTCAGGAACGAGCAGTACTTC. Translating gives CASSLTVRNEQYF.

The chain combines TRBV12-3 or TRBV12-4 with TRBJ2-7, with TRBD1 matching over 9 bases. The CDR3 length is 14 residues. The V segment lost 7 bases and the J segment 7 bases; nucleotides outside the gene matches: 11. The CDR3 spells CASTPTGGVGEQYF. In DNA form, the CDR3 reads TGTGCCAGCACCCCGACAGGGGGAGTGGGAGAGCAGTACTTC.

The chain combines TRBV5-1 with TRBJ2-3, with D tentatively TRBD2 (6 bases). The CDR3 has 20 residues. Germline-derived CDR1 and CDR2 are SGHRS and YFSETQ. Trimming shortened V by 4 bases and J by 0 bases, and 27 bases separated the two germline ends. The CDR3 loop reads CASSHGVRGSRSSSTDTQYF. The CDR3 nucleotides are TGCGCCAGCAGCCATGGCGTGCGGGGCAGTCGATCTAGTAGCACAGATACGCAGTATTTT.

This clonotype was recorded many times. V gene TRBV4-3 combines with J gene TRBJ2-1; D not resolved. In germline, CDR1 is LGHNA, CDR2 YSLEER. V was cut by 1 base and J by 5 bases, with 15 bases left in between. This CDR3 has 16 amino acids. The CDR3 region is CASSQGFRSEDNEQFF. In DNA form, the CDR3 reads TGCGCCAGCAGCCAAGGATTCAGATCCGAAGACAATGAGCAGTTCTTC.

CDR3 nucleotides: TGTGCCAGCAGTGAGCAACAGGACGGCTATGGCTACACCTTC. Translated, it gives CASSEQQDGYGYTF. The J gene is TRBJ1-2, the V gene TRBV6-1, with D maybe TRBD1 (5 bases). Germline-derived CDR1 and CDR2 are MNHNS and SASEGT. The CDR3 is 14 residues long. V was trimmed by 3 bases and J by 4 bases, leaving 12 bases between them.

The chain links TRBV5-6 to TRBJ1-1; tentatively, D is TRBD1 (6 bases). Germline CDR1 SGHDT, CDR2 YYEEEE. Between the trimmed V and J ends, which lost 3 bases and 0 bases, there was a span of 18 bases. This CDR3 is 17 amino acids long. The CDR3 DNA reads TGTGCCAGCAGCTGGGGGCCCAGGGATCTCATGAACACTGAAGCTTTCTTT. Translating gives CASSWGPRDLMNTEAFF.

The chain links TRBV13 to TRBJ1-1, with unresolved D. The V gene's germline CDR1 is PRHDT and CDR2 FYEKMQ (reference sequence). V was trimmed by 1 base and J by 3 bases, leaving 3 bases between them. The CDR3 has 12 residues. The CDR3, as DNA: TGTGCCAGCAGCTTAGAGCACACTGAAGCTTTCTTT. Amino acids: CASSLEHTEAFF.

The sample holds one count of this clonotype. The V call is TRBV15, the J call TRBJ1-2; possibly TRBD1 for D (5 bases). This CDR3 region has 13 residues. CDR1 and CDR2 from the germline V gene are LNHNV and YYDKDF (reference sequence). V was shortened by 3 bases and J by 3 bases, with 8 bases between the two germline ends. As DNA, the CDR3 is TGTGCCACCAGCAGGGACACCGACTATGGCTACACCTTC. It yields the protein CATSRDTDYGYTF. Together with reference TRBV15 and TRBJ1-2, the CDR3 gives the full variable domain: DAMVIQNPRYQVTQFGKPVTLSCSQTLNHNVMYWYQQKSSQAPKLLFHYYDKDFNNEADTPDNFQSRRPNTSFCFLDIRSPGLGDTAMYLCATSRDTDYGYTFGSGTRLTVV.

The chain couples TRBV7-9 to TRBJ2-1, with D unclear. The CDR3 contains 12 residues. Per germline, CDR1 SEHNR and CDR2 FQNEAQ (reference sequence). Trimming removed 6 bases at V and 6 bases at J, with 9 bases between. The CDR3, as DNA: TGTGCCAGCAGTGTGAAGACCAATGAGCAGTTCTTC. Its translation: CASSVKTNEQFF.

CDR3 nucleotide sequence: TGTGCCAGCAGAGGGGAAGAGAGTTACACCTTC. Translating it yields CASRGEESYTF. V and J are TRBV7-9 and TRBJ1-2; tentative D call: TRBD1 (5 bases). This CDR3 has 11 amino acids. Germline V CDR1 and CDR2: SEHNR, FQNEAQ (reference sequence). With 6 bases removed from V and 11 bases from J, the gap between germline ends came to 13 bases.

This clonotype was counted a few times. The chain combines TRBV14 with TRBJ2-3; maybe TRBD1 (6 bases). CDR3 length equals 16 residues. Germline CDR1 SGHDN, CDR2 FVKESK. Trimming took off 3 bases at V and 1 base at J, with 14 bases between the two ends. The CDR3 DNA follows: TGTGCCAGCAGCCAGGAGGCAAGACAGGGCACAGATACGCAGTATTTT. This encodes CASSQEARQGTDTQYF.

This clonotype has a handful of counts. The V and J genes are TRBV9 and TRBJ2-7; possibly TRBD1 for D (5 bases). This CDR3 is 12 amino acids long. Per germline, CDR1 SGDLS and CDR2 YYNGEE. Trimming shortened V by 0 bases and J by 8 bases, and 9 bases separated the two germline ends. The CDR3 nucleotides are TGTGCCAGCAGCGTAGCAGGGTCCCAGCAGTACTTC. This sequence encodes CASSVAGSQQYF.

This clonotype turned up a few times. The chain links TRBV5-6 to TRBJ2-7; TRBD2 matches at 9 bases. Germline trimming cut 3 bases from V and 5 bases from J; bases unmatched to any gene: 9. The CDR3 is 15 residues long. Germline lookup yields CDR1 SGHDT and CDR2 YYEEEE. The chain's CDR3 is CASSYPAGGRDEQYF. The CDR3 DNA reads TGTGCCAGCAGCTACCCAGCGGGAGGACGGGACGAGCAGTACTTC.

The chain couples TRBV6-6 to TRBJ2-7; D could derive from TRBD1 or TRBD2 (5 bases each). This CDR3 has 19 amino acids. V was pared by 0 bases and J by 0 bases, with 21 bases between. Germline V lookup: CDR1 MNHNY, CDR2 SVGAGI (reference sequence). CDR3 DNA: TGTGCCAGCAGTTACTCGAAACAGCCGGGGCAGCGGAGCTCCTACGAGCAGTACTTC. Translated, it gives CASSYSKQPGQRSSYEQYF.

The chain joins TRBV12-3 or TRBV12-4 to TRBJ2-2; weak D call: TRBD1 (6 bases). The CDR3 runs to 15 residues. Deletions cut 7 bases from V and 0 bases from J, with 12 bases between. The CDR3 sequence: CASNQDRTNTGELFF. For the CDR3, the DNA is TGTGCCAGCAACCAAGACAGGACGAACACCGGGGAGCTGTTTTTT.

The chain joins TRBV7-8 to TRBJ1-1; D uncertain. V lost 3 bases to trimming and J lost 8 bases, with 7 bases between them. This CDR3 is built from 11 residues. Per germline, CDR1 SGHVS and CDR2 FQNEAQ. For the CDR3, the DNA is TGTGCCAGCAGCTTGATACGCGAAGCTTTCTTT. As protein: CASSLIREAFF.

This clonotype has a count of ten or more. This rearrangement joins TRBV5-1 to TRBJ2-1, with TRBD1 matching 8 bases. CDR3 length: 16 residues. V lost 1 base to trimming and J lost 8 bases; unmatched junction nucleotides: 11. Germline V lookup: CDR1 SGHRS, CDR2 YFSETQ. Here the CDR3 reads CASSLTDRVFGDEQFF. The CDR3 DNA follows: TGCGCCAGCAGCTTGACGGACAGGGTTTTTGGCGATGAGCAGTTCTTC. Complete variable domain (other parts from reference TRBV5-1 and TRBJ2-1): KAGVTQTPRYLIKTRGQQVTLSCSPISGHRSVSWYQQTPGQGLQFLFEYFSETQRNKGNFPGRFSGRQFSNSRSEMNVSTLELGDSALYLCASSLTDRVFGDEQFFGPGTRLTVL.

The chain recombines TRBV24-1 with TRBJ2-1; D gene unclear. V lost 5 bases, J lost 4 bases, and 5 bases lay in between. Germline CDR1 KGHDR, CDR2 SFDVKD. This CDR3 contains 12 residues. The chain's CDR3 is CATSVNYNEQFF. CDR3 DNA: TGTGCCACCAGTGTAAATTACAATGAGCAGTTCTTC.

The gene calls are TRBV9 and TRBJ2-3; D unresolved. Trimming took off 0 bases at V and 8 bases at J, with 13 bases between the two ends. Germline values: CDR1 SGDLS, CDR2 YYNGEE. The CDR3 runs to 14 residues. The CDR3 DNA reads as TGTGCCAGCAGCGTAGCAGGTTACCGAGGTACGCAGTATTTT. It specifies CASSVAGYRGTQYF.

This chain links TRBV4-2 with TRBJ2-1; unclear D gene. Germline CDR1 LGHNA, CDR2 YNFKEQ. This CDR3 has 12 residues. V gave up 4 bases and J gave up 9 bases, with 10 bases separating them. CDR3 sequence (DNA): TGTGCCAGCAGCCTTCAGCTCGGTGAGCAGTTCTTC. Its translation: CASSLQLGEQFF.

The chain joins TRBV30 to TRBJ1-1; weak D call: TRBD1 (5 bases). Per the germline V gene, CDR1 is GTSNPN and CDR2 is SVGIG (reference sequence). The CDR3 length is 13 residues. Trimming took off 3 bases at V and 8 bases at J, with 16 bases between the two ends. The CDR3 sequence: CAWRSAGVVEAFF. Written as DNA, the CDR3 is TGTGCCTGGAGGTCCGCGGGGGTGGTAGAAGCTTTCTTT.

This clonotype was picked up a small number of times. The CDR3 here is CASSRAGGDNEQFF. The CDR3 DNA reads TGTGCCAGCAGCCGAGCCGGGGGGGACAATGAGCAGTTCTTC. This chain links TRBV2 with TRBJ2-1; 8 bases align to TRBD2. Germline CDR1 SNHLY, CDR2 FYNNEI. The CDR3 is 14 amino acids. After removal of 6 bases from V and 5 bases from J, the junction contained 6 bases not matched to a gene.

This chain joins TRBV6-5 and TRBJ1-3, with D hard to call. There are 14 residues in the CDR3. Trimming removed 4 bases at V and 4 bases at J, with 11 bases between. Germline V gene sequence: CDR1 MNHEY, CDR2 SVGAGI. CDR3 protein: CASSFQPSGNTIYF. In DNA, the CDR3 is TGTGCCAGCAGTTTCCAACCCTCGGGAAACACCATATATTTT.

This clonotype occurred a few times. This CDR3 is CASSLATQNYGYTF. CDR3 sequence (DNA): TGTGCCAGCAGCTTAGCGACACAGAACTATGGCTACACCTTC. The chain links TRBV7-9 to TRBJ1-2, with unresolved D. Germline V gene sequence: CDR1 SEHNR, CDR2 FQNEAQ (reference sequence). V lost 0 bases, J lost 2 bases, and 7 bases lay in between. The CDR3 is made up of 14 amino acids. The whole variable domain, filled in from reference TRBV7-9 and TRBJ1-2, reads DTGVSQNPRHKITKRGQNVTFRCDPISEHNRLYWYRQTLGQGPEFLTYFQNEAQLEKSRLLSDRFSAERPKGSFSTLEIQRTEQGDSAMYLCASSLATQNYGYTFGSGTRLTVV.

The chain links TRBV18 to TRBJ2-7; D unresolved. The CDR3 is 15 residues long. Germline CDR1 is KGHSH and CDR2 is LQKENI. V was pared by 3 bases and J by 3 bases, with 15 bases between. The CDR3: CASSPQGRQNYEQYF. The CDR3 region has the DNA TGTGCCAGCTCACCTCAAGGTCGGCAGAACTACGAGCAGTACTTC.